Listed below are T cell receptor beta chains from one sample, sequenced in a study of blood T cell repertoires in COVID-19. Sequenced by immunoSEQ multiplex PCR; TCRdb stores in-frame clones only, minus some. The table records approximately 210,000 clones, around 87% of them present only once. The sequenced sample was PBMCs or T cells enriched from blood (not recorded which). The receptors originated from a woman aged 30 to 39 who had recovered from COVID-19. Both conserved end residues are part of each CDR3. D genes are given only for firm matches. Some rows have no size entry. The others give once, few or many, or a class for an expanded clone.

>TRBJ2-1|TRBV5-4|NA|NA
TGTGCCAGCAGCTTGGCCGGGTACTACAATGAGCAGTTCTTC
CASSLAGYYNEQFF
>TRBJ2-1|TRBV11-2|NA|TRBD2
TGTGCCAGCAGCCCTAGCGGGGGGACGTACAATGAGCAGTTCTTC
CASSPSGGTYNEQFF
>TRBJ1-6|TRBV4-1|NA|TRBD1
TGCGCCAGCAGCCAAGGGGACAGGAGCTCCTATAATTCACCCCTCCACTTT
CASSQGDRSSYNSPLHF
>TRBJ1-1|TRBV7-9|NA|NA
TGTGCCAGCAGCTTATCAACCGGTAACACTGAAGCTTTCTTT
CASSLSTGNTEAFF
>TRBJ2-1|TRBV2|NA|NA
TGTGCCAGCAGTGATACCCAGATCAGATACAATGAGCAGTTCTTC
CASSDTQIRYNEQFF
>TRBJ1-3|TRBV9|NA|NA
TGTGCCAGCAGCGTGGTGTGGGGAGGTGGAAACACCATATATTTT
CASSVVWGGGNTIYF
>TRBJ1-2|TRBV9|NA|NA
TGTGCCAGCAGCGTAGCTAGGGCAGATGGAGGCTGCACCTTC
CASSVARADGGCTF
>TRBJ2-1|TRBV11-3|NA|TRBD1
TGTGCCAGCAGCTCAACAGGGGCGAGCTCCTACAATGAGCAGTTCTTC
CASSSTGASSYNEQFF
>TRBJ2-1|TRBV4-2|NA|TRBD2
TGTGCCAGCAGCCCATGGCCCACTAGCGGGAGGGCCAATGAGCAGTTCTTC
CASSPWPTSGRANEQFF
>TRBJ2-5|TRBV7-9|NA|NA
TGTGCCAGCAGCTTCGACAGTTTCCAAGAGACCCAGTACTTC
CASSFDSFQETQYF
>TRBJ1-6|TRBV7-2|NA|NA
TGTGCCAGCAGCCAATGGCAACCTTCCTCCTATAATTCACCCCTCCACTTT
CASSQWQPSSYNSPLHF
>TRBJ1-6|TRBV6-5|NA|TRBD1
TGTGCCAGCAGTTCGGGACAGGGTAGCTATAATTCACCCCTCCACTTT
CASSSGQGSYNSPLHF
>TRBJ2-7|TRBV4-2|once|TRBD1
TGTGCCAGCAGCCAAGATCTGGGACAGTACGAGCAGTACTTC
CASSQDLGQYEQYF
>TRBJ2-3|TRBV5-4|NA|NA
TGTGCCAGCAGCTACCGGACAGGCACAGATACGCAGTATTTT
CASSYRTGTDTQYF
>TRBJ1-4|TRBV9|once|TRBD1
TGTGCCAGCAGCACAGGGGACACTTTTAATGAAAAACTGTTTTTT
CASSTGDTFNEKLFF
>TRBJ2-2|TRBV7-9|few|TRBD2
TGTGCCAGCAGCTCCCGTCTTACGGGAGGGGAGGCCGGGGAGCTGTTTTTT
CASSSRLTGGEAGELFF
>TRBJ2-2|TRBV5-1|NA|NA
TGCGCCAGCAGCTTGGTTGGCGGAGGGGACACCGGGGAGCTGTTTTTT
CASSLVGGGDTGELFF
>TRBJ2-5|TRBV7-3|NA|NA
TGTGCCAGCAGCCTTACAGGGCCCCAAGAGACCCAGTACTTC
CASSLTGPQETQYF
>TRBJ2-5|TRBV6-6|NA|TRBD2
TGTGCCAGCAGTCTCCGGACTAGCGGGGGGGCTAGGGAGACCCAGTACTTC
CASSLRTSGGARETQYF
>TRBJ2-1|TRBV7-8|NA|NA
TGTGCCAGCAGCTTAGGTGGGCGAGCATACAATGAGCAGTTCTTC
CASSLGGRAYNEQFF
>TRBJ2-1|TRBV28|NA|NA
TGTGCCAGTATACCCGGGACTTCCTACAATGAGCAGTTCTTC
CASIPGTSYNEQFF
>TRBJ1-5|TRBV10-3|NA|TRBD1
TGTGCCATCAGTGACGACAGGGCTACCAATCAGCCCCAGCATTTT
CAISDDRATNQPQHF
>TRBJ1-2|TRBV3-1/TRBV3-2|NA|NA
TGTGCCAGCAGCCAAGAAAGTTCGACTCGTCTCTATGGCTACACCTTC
CASSQESSTRLYGYTF
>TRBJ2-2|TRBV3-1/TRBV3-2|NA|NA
TGTGCCAGCAGCCAAGACAGCGACACCGGGGAGCTGTTTTTT
CASSQDSDTGELFF
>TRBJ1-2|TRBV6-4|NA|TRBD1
TGTGCCAGCAGTGTCAAACAGGGGTCTGGCTACACCTTC
CASSVKQGSGYTF
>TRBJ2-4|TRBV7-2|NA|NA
TGTGCCAGCAGCTTATTGGGGGAGCAGGGGCTTAAAAACATTCAGTACTTC
CASSLLGEQGLKNIQYF
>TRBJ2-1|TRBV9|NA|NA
TGTGCCAGCAGCGTAGATGCAGGGGACAATGAGCAGTTCTTC
CASSVDAGDNEQFF
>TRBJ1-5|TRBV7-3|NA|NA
TGTGCCAGCAGCTTAATGACAGTAAATCAGCCCCAGCATTTT
CASSLMTVNQPQHF
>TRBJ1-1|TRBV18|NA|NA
TGTGCCAGCTCATTTACCGGACAGACTGAAGCTTTCTTT
CASSFTGQTEAFF
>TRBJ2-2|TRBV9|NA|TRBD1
TGTGCCAGCAGCCCACGACAGGGGACAATCGGGGAGCTGTTTTTT
CASSPRQGTIGELFF
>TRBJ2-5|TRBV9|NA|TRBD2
TGTGCCAGCAGCGTAGAGGGCGGGAGGATGAGCGGGGAGACCCAGTACTTC
CASSVEGGRMSGETQYF
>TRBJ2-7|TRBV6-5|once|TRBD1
TGTGCCAGCAGTTACGGAGGGACAGGCTCCTACGAGCAGTACTTC
CASSYGGTGSYEQYF
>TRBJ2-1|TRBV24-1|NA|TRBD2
TGTGCCACCAGTAGACTAGCGGGAGGAGTCGATGAGCAGTTCTTC
CATSRLAGGVDEQFF
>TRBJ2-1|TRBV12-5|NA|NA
TGTGCTAGTGGTTTGGGTGCTACCTCCTCGTCCGATGAGCAGTTCTTC
CASGLGATSSSDEQFF
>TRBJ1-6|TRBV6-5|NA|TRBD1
TGTGCCAGCAGTTTAATGAGGGACAGGGATAGTTCACCCCTCCACTTT
CASSLMRDRDSSPLHF
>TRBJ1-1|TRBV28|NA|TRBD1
TGTGCCAGCAGGACCATGAGGGGGCGAGGTGAAGCTTTCTTT
CASRTMRGRGEAFF
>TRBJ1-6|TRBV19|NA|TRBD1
TGTGCCAGTACCCTCGGGACAGGGATAGAATCACCCCTCCACTTT
CASTLGTGIESPLHF
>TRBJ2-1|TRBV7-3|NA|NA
TGTGCCAGCAGCTTAAACCCGACGGGTAGCAAGGATGAGCAGTTCTTC
CASSLNPTGSKDEQFF
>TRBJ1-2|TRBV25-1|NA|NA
TGTGCCAGCAGGCCATCCAGGGAGGTTGGCTACACCTTC
CASRPSREVGYTF
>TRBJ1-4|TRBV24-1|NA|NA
TGTGCCACCAGTGATGCAGGGGACGAAAAACTGTTTTTT
CATSDAGDEKLFF
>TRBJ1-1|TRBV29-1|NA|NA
TGCAGCGTTGAATTACAGGGATCTGAAGCTTTCTTT
CSVELQGSEAFF
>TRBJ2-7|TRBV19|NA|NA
TGTGCCAGTACGGCTAGCACGGCCACCGAGCAGTACTTC
CASTASTATEQYF
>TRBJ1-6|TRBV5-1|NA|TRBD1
TGCGCCAGCAGCTGGGACAGGGGAAATTCACCCCTCCACTTT
CASSWDRGNSPLHF
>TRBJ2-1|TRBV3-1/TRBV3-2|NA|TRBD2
TGTGCCAGCAGCACGACCGGGACTAGCGGGAGGGCCGGGTTGAATGAGCAGTTCTTC
CASSTTGTSGRAGLNEQFF